This T cell receptor (beta chain) is drawn from a study of patients and donors after allogeneic stem cell transplantation. TCRdb independently ran MiXCR on the RT-PCR reads; one entry per CDR3 protein. The sample shows around 170,000 distinct CDR3 sequences, about a quarter of them seen only once. Germline values: CDR1 MNHEY, CDR2 SVGAGI. This CDR3 contains 13 residues. Trimming took off 7 bases at V and 4 bases at J, with 14 bases between the two ends. The sample was blood, either unsorted or a sorted T cell fraction (not recorded which). The chain carries TRBV6-5 and TRBJ2-7; a weak D match, TRBD2 (6 bases). The TCR comes from a human donor who was either an allogeneic HSCT recipient or a stem cell or donor lymphocyte infusion donor (not recorded which). It is not recorded whose cells these are; they may come from a transplant donor. The CDR3, as DNA: TGTGCCAGCAACCGGGACGGGGGTTACGAGCAGTACTTC. This encodes CASNRDGGYEQYF.